This T cell receptor (beta chain) was observed in a study of graft-versus-host responses after intestinal transplantation. Germline lookup yields CDR1 LNHDA and CDR2 SQIVND (reference sequence). The CDR3 covers 14 residues. The V and J ends lost 4 bases and 6 bases respectively, with 13 bases between them. Sequencing was performed with immunoSEQ multiplex PCR; in TCRdb, only in-frame clones are kept and a portion is missing. This sample yields around 7,400 clones, of which about 33% are seen a single time; around 3.9% belongs to the top ten. With around 200,000 irradiated, violet-dye-labeled stimulator cells, around 200,000 CFSE-labeled responder cells were plated. A sort after the reaction isolated proliferating CFSE-low CD3+CD4+ and CD3+CD8+ responders.

The sequences come from alloreactive CD8+ T cells from a mixed lymphocyte reaction culture, collected before transplantation. Subset indicated: CFSE-low proliferating T cells sorted from roughly six-day pre-transplant mixed lymphocyte reaction (GvH or HvG direction). The chain uses TRBV19 and TRBJ1-5, with D possibly matching TRBD1 (5 bases). This sequence was found in a human patient who was an organ donor for intestinal transplantation. CDR3 sequence: CASSKGAGLQPQHF. The CDR3 region has the DNA TGTGCCAGTAGTAAGGGCGCAGGGCTTCAGCCCCAGCATTTT.